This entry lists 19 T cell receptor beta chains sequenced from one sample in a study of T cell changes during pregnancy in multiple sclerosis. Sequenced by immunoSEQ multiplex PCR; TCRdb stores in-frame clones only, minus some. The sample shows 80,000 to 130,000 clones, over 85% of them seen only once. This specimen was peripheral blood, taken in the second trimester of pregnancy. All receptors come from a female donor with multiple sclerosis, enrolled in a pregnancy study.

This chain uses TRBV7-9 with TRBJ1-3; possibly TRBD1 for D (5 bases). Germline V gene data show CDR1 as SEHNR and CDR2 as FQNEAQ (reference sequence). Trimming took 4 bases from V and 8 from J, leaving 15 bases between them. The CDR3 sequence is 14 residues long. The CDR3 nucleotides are TGTGCCAGCAGCTCTCAGGGATTTACAGACACCATATATTTT. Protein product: CASSSQGFTDTIYF.

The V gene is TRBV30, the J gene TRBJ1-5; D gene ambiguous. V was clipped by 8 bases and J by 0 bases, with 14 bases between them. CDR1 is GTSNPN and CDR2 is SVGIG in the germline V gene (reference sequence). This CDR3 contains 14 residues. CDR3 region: CASGLSPSNQPQHF. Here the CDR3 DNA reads TGTGCCAGCGGCTTAAGCCCTAGCAATCAGCCCCAGCATTTT.

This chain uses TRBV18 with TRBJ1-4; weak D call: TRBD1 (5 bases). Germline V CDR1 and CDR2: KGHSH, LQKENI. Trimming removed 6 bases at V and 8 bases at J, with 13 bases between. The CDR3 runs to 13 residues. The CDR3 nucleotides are TGTGCCAGCTCTACCCGCGGGGGGGAAAAACTGTTTTTT. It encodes CASSTRGGEKLFF.

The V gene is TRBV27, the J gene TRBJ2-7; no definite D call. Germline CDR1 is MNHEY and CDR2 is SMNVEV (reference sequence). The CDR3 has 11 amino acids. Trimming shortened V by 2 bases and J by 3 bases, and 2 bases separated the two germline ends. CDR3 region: CASSLLYEQYF. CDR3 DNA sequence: TGTGCCAGCAGTTTACTCTACGAGCAGTACTTC.

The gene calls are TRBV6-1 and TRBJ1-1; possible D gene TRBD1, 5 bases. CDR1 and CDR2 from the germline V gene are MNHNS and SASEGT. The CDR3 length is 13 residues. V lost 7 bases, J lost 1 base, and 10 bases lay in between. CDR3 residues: CASIRQSNTEAFF. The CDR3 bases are TGTGCCAGCATCCGACAGTCGAACACTGAAGCTTTCTTT.

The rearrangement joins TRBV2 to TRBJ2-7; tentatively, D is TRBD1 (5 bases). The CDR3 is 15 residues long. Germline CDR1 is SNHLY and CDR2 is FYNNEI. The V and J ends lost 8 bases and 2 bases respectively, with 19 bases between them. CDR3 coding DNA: TGTGCCAGCCAGGTTACCCAGGGTGTAGCCTACGAGCAGTACTTC. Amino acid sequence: CASQVTQGVAYEQYF.

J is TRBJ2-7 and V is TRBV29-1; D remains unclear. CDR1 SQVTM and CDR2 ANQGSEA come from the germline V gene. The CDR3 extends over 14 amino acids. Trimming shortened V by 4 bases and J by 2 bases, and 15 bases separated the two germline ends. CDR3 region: CSVVVVASTYEQYF. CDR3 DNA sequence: TGCAGCGTTGTTGTAGTTGCCTCCACCTACGAGCAGTACTTC.

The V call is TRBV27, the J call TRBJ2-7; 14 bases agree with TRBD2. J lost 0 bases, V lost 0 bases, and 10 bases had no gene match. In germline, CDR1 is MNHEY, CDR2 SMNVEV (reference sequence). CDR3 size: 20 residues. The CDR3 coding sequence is TGTGCCAGCAGTTTATCGCCCTGGACTAGCGGGGGGCCTATCTCCTACGAGCAGTACTTC. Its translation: CASSLSPWTSGGPISYEQYF.

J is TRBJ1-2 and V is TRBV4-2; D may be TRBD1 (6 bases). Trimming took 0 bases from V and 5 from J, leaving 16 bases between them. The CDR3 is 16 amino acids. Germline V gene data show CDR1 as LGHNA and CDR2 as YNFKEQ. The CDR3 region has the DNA TGTGCCAGCAGCCAAGAGGCTCAGGGGACTAGTTATGGCTACACCTTC. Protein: CASSQEAQGTSYGYTF.

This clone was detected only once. The DNA of the CDR3 is TGTGCCAGCTCACCAACGGTCCTGGAGGGCTACACCTTC. Protein sequence: CASSPTVLEGYTF. The V gene is TRBV18, the J gene TRBJ1-2; D gene unclear. This CDR3 is 13 amino acids long. V dropped 2 bases and J dropped 8 bases, with 12 bases sitting between them. CDR1 is KGHSH and CDR2 is LQKENI in the germline V gene. Full variable domain (rest looked up from reference TRBV18 and TRBJ1-2): NAGVMQNPRHLVRRRGQEARLRCSPMKGHSHVYWYRQLPEEGLKFMVYLQKENIIDESGMPKERFSAEFPKEGPSILRIQQVVRGDSAAYFCASSPTVLEGYTFGSGTRLTVV.

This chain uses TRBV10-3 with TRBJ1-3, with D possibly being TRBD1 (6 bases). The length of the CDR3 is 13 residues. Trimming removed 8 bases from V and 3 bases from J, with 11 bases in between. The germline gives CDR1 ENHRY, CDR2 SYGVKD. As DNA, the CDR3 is TGTGCCATCGGACAGTCGGATGGAAACACCATATATTTT. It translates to CAIGQSDGNTIYF.

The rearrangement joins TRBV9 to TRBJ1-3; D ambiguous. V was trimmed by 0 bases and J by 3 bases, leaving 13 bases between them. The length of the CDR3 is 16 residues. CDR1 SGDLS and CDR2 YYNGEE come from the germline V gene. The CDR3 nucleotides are TGTGCCAGCAGCGTAGATACTTCAGGTTATGGAAACACCATATATTTT. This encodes CASSVDTSGYGNTIYF.

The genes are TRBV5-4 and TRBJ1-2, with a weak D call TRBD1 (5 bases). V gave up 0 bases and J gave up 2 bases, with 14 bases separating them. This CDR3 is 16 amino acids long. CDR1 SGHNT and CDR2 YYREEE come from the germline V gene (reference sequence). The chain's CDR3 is CASSLGGGGINYGYTF. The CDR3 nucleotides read TGTGCCAGCAGCTTGGGCGGGGGGGGGATAAACTATGGCTACACCTTC.

This CDR3 is CAWGDSANYGYTF. CDR3 DNA sequence: TGTGCCTGGGGGGACAGTGCTAACTATGGCTACACCTTC. This chain links TRBV30 with TRBJ1-2; TRBD1 matches 7 bases. J lost 0 bases, V lost 5 bases, and 3 bases had no gene match. CDR1 is GTSNPN and CDR2 is SVGIG in the germline V gene (reference sequence). The CDR3 is 13 residues long.

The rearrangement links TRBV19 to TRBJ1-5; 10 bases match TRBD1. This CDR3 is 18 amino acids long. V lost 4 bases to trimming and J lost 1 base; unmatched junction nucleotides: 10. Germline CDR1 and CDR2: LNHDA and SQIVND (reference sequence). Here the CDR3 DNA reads TGTGCCAGTAGTAGAGGACAGGGGGTCGCCGGCAGCAATCAGCCCCAGCATTTT. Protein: CASSRGQGVAGSNQPQHF.

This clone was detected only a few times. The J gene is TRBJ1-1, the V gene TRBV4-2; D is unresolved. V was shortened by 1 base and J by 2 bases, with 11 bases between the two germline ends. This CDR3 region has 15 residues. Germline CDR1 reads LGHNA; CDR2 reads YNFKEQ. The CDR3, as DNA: TGTGCCAGCAGCCAAGGTCCAGGCATCAACACTGAAGCTTTCTTT. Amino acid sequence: CASSQGPGINTEAFF.

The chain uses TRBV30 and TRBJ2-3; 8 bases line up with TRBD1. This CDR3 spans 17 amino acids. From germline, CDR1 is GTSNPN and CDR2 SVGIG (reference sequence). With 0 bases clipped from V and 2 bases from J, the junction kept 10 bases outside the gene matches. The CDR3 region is CAWSVLRDRYTTDTQYF. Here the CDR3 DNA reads TGTGCCTGGAGTGTACTCCGGGACAGGTATACCACAGATACGCAGTATTTT.

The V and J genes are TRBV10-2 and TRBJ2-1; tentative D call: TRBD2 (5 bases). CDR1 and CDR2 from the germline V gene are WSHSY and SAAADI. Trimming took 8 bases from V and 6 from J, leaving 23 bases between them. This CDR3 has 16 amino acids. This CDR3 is CASESIGPPRGNEQFF. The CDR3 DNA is TGCGCCAGCGAGAGTATAGGCCCACCCCGGGGCAATGAGCAGTTCTTC.

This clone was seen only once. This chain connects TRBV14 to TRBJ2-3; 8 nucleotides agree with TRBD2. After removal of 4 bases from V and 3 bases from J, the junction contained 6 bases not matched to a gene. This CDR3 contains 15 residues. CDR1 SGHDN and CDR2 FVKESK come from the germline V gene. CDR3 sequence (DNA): TGTGCCAGCAGCCTTTCGGGGGGGCCTACAGATACGCAGTATTTT. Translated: CASSLSGGPTDTQYF.